One and the same sample provided the 27 T cell receptor beta chains below, sequenced in a study of OX40 agonist ivuxolimab in advanced cancers. Some clones are missing from TCRdb's copy, which holds only in-frame ones; the method was immunoSEQ multiplex PCR. The sample yields about 82,000 clones, just over 85% seen once. Sequenced here: CD4+ or CD8+ T cells sorted from blood, sampled in a trial of the OX40 agonist ivuxolimab. All receptors derive from an adult with an advanced solid tumor such as melanoma, head and neck, liver or kidney cancer.

The rearrangement joins TRBV19 to TRBJ2-7; weak D call: TRBD2 (5 bases). Germline lookup yields CDR1 LNHDA and CDR2 SQIVND (reference sequence). The length of the CDR3 is 14 residues. The V and J ends lost 8 bases and 6 bases respectively, with 20 bases between them. The CDR3 here is CASGYGDSRGEQYF. DNA for the CDR3: TGTGCCAGTGGCTACGGGGATTCTCGCGGCGAGCAGTACTTC. Variable domain in full (rest from reference TRBV19 and TRBJ2-7): DGGITQSPKYLFRKEGQNVTLSCEQNLNHDAMYWYRQDPGQGLRLIYYSQIVNDFQKGDIAEGYSVSREKKESFPLTVTSAQKNPTAFYLCASGYGDSRGEQYFGPGTRLTVT.

V gene TRBV4-1 combines with J gene TRBJ2-7; perhaps TRBD1 as D (6 bases). The V and J ends lost 3 bases and 5 bases respectively, with 17 bases between them. Germline V gene data show CDR1 as MGHRA and CDR2 as YSYEKL. This CDR3 is 15 amino acids long. Here the CDR3 reads CASSQGAGTSDEQYF. The CDR3 bases are TGCGCCAGCAGCCAGGGGGCCGGGACAAGCGACGAGCAGTACTTC.

In DNA form, the CDR3 reads TGTGCCAGCAGCCCGAGACTAGCGGAATACAATGAGCAGTTCTTC. Encoded protein: CASSPRLAEYNEQFF. V and J are TRBV11-3 and TRBJ2-1, with 9 positions matching TRBD2. CDR1 is SGHNT and CDR2 is YENEEA in the germline V gene. The CDR3 spans 15 residues. J gave up 4 bases and V 5 bases, and 6 bases lay outside the gene matches.

The rearrangement uses TRBV10-2 and TRBJ2-5; 7 nucleotides line up with TRBD2. Germline V CDR1 and CDR2: WSHSY, SAAADI. Germline trimming cut 2 bases from V and 4 bases from J; bases unmatched to any gene: 4. The CDR3 has 14 amino acids. The CDR3 loop reads CASSEGRGRETQYF. In DNA form, the CDR3 reads TGCGCCAGCAGTGAGGGGCGGGGGAGAGAGACCCAGTACTTC.

The chain has TRBV2 and TRBJ1-5; 9 bases fit TRBD1. This CDR3 region has 15 residues. V dropped 7 bases and J dropped 2; count of bases not matched to a gene: 6. Germline CDR1 SNHLY, CDR2 FYNNEI. This CDR3 reads CASKPDRGGNQPQHF. CDR3 DNA sequence: TGTGCCAGCAAACCGGACAGGGGAGGCAATCAGCCCCAGCATTTT.

The V gene is TRBV5-1, the J gene TRBJ2-7; tentative D call: TRBD2 (7 bases). The CDR3 has 17 residues. The germline V gene encodes CDR1 SGHRS and CDR2 YFSETQ. With 3 bases removed from V and 5 bases from J, the gap between germline ends came to 24 bases. The DNA of the CDR3 is TGCGCCAGCAGCTGGGTTTCGGGGGGCCAGGGGAGGAACGAGCAGTACTTC. The encoded protein is CASSWVSGGQGRNEQYF.

The chain uses TRBV7-3 and TRBJ2-5; D is uncertain. V gave up 0 bases and J gave up 4 bases, with 6 bases separating them. The germline CDR1 and CDR2 sequences are SGHTA and FQGTGA. The CDR3 has 13 amino acids. CDR3 nucleotide sequence: TGTGCCAGCAGCTTAACGATGGGAGAGACCCAGTACTTC. Translating it yields CASSLTMGETQYF.

This clone occurred once. This sequence joins TRBV6-5 and TRBJ2-7; 11 bases agree with TRBD1. The CDR3 spans 15 residues. V was pared by 6 bases and J by 4 bases, with 8 bases of the junction left unmatched. CDR1 and CDR2 from the germline V gene are MNHEY and SVGAGI. CDR3 in DNA: TGTGCCAGCAGCGGACAGGGGGCGAGGCAATACGAGCAGTACTTC. Translating it yields CASSGQGARQYEQYF.

This chain links TRBV11-3 with TRBJ2-5; D is undetermined. The CDR3 sequence is 11 residues long. The V gene's germline CDR1 is SGHNT and CDR2 YENEEA. With 3 bases removed from V and 4 bases from J, the gap between germline ends came to 3 bases. CDR3: CASSFLETQYF. Here the CDR3 DNA reads TGTGCCAGCAGCTTTCTAGAGACCCAGTACTTC.

The chain links TRBV29-1 to TRBJ1-1; possibly TRBD1 for D (5 bases). Germline CDR1 is SQVTM and CDR2 is ANQGSEA. The V end lost 6 bases, the J end lost 1 base, and 9 bases lay between the germline ends. CDR3 length: 12 residues. CDR3 amino acids: CSVTTGNTEAFF. The CDR3 DNA reads as TGCAGCGTAACAACAGGGAACACTGAAGCTTTCTTT.

The J gene is TRBJ2-3, the V gene TRBV5-1; TRBD1 aligns across 9 bases. CDR1 SGHRS and CDR2 YFSETQ come from the germline V gene. There are 14 residues in the CDR3. With 5 bases clipped from V and 5 bases from J, the junction kept 6 bases outside the gene matches. The CDR3 sequence is CASRPGQGGDTQYF. For the CDR3, the DNA is TGCGCCAGCAGACCGGGACAGGGAGGAGATACGCAGTATTTT.

The V call is TRBV2, the J call TRBJ2-7, with unresolved D. The CDR3 has 14 amino acids. V was shortened by 4 bases and J by 0 bases, with 10 bases between the two germline ends. CDR1 SNHLY and CDR2 FYNNEI come from the germline V gene. The DNA of the CDR3 is TGTGCCAGCAGTGGACCCATTAGCTCCTACGAGCAGTACTTC. Its translation is CASSGPISSYEQYF. Supplemented by reference TRBV2 and TRBJ2-7, the full variable domain reads EPEVTQTPSHQVTQMGQEVILRCVPISNHLYFYWYRQILGQKVEFLVSFYNNEISEKSEIFDDQFSVERPDGSNFTLKIRSTKLEDSAMYFCASSGPISSYEQYFGPGTRLTVT.

The V and J genes are TRBV6-5 and TRBJ1-1; D is possibly TRBD1 (6 bases). CDR3 length: 14 residues. Germline CDR1 reads MNHEY; CDR2 reads SVGAGI. Trimming removed 0 bases from V and 5 bases from J, with 10 bases in between. CDR3 loop: CASSYSGARTEAFF. DNA of the CDR3: TGTGCCAGCAGTTACTCGGGGGCGAGGACTGAAGCTTTCTTT.

The table lists this clone with a few counts. The chain combines TRBV6-1 with TRBJ1-5; D is possibly TRBD1 (5 bases). The germline CDR1 and CDR2 sequences are MNHNS and SASEGT. Trimming left V 6 bases short and J 0 bases short, with 12 bases between. The CDR3 has 15 residues. The CDR3 loop reads CASSRDGNSNQPQHF. The CDR3 coding sequence is TGTGCCAGCAGCCGGGACGGGAATAGCAATCAGCCCCAGCATTTT.

A single count supports this clone. The CDR3 loop reads CASSYSTGQGANEQFF. The DNA of the CDR3 is TGTGCCAGCAGTTATTCCACGGGACAGGGGGCGAATGAGCAGTTCTTC. This chain joins TRBV6-5 and TRBJ2-1, with 12 bases matching TRBD1. Germline V CDR1 and CDR2: MNHEY, SVGAGI. Trimming cost V 3 bases and J 7 bases; bases outside gene matches: 7. The CDR3 is made up of 16 amino acids.

This clone has a handful of counts. The genes are TRBV6-5 and TRBJ1-4; a weak D match, TRBD1 (6 bases). The CDR3 is made up of 15 amino acids. CDR1 and CDR2 (germline): MNHEY, SVGAGI. Deletions cut 4 bases from V and 7 bases from J, with 16 bases between. The DNA of the CDR3 is TGTGCCAGCAGTTTTTCTGGGACACAGGGTGAAAAACTGTTTTTT. Translating it yields CASSFSGTQGEKLFF.

This clone was observed once. CDR3 residues: CASSNPGFSPETQYF. As DNA, the CDR3 is TGTGCCAGTAGTAACCCAGGGTTCTCGCCAGAGACCCAGTACTTC. The chain joins TRBV19 to TRBJ2-5, with D possibly TRBD1 on 5 matching bases. Germline values: CDR1 LNHDA, CDR2 SQIVND (reference sequence). The CDR3 consists of 15 residues. V gave up 4 bases and J gave up 4 bases, with 16 bases separating them.

The genes are TRBV30 and TRBJ2-7; D uncertain. The germline V gene encodes CDR1 GTSNPN and CDR2 SVGIG (reference sequence). The CDR3 totals 11 residues. With 2 bases removed from V and 3 bases from J, the gap between germline ends came to 5 bases. CDR3 in amino acids: CAWSKLYEQYF. DNA of the CDR3: TGTGCCTGGAGTAAACTCTACGAGCAGTACTTC.

The V call is TRBV5-8, the J call TRBJ1-1; perhaps TRBD1 as D (6 bases). Trimming took off 3 bases at V and 5 bases at J, with 14 bases between the two ends. This CDR3 has 14 amino acids. Germline CDR1 and CDR2: SGHTS and YDEGEE. CDR3 in DNA: TGTGCCAGCAGCTCCAGACAGGTATTGACTGAAGCTTTCTTT. This sequence encodes CASSSRQVLTEAFF.

This rearrangement joins TRBV5-1 to TRBJ2-4; TRBD1 matches 9 bases. V shed 4 bases and J 9 bases; nucleotides not matched to a gene: 8. The germline V gene encodes CDR1 SGHRS and CDR2 YFSETQ. CDR3 size: 14 residues. Written as DNA, the CDR3 is TGCGCCAGCAGCGCCACTACAGGGGGCGGCATTCAGTACTTC. Its protein product is CASSATTGGGIQYF.

The CDR3 sequence is CASSPRDRPYGYTF. As DNA, the CDR3 is TGTGCCAGCAGCCCCCGGGACAGGCCCTATGGCTACACCTTC. This chain connects TRBV5-4 to TRBJ1-2; 8 positions agree with TRBD1. The CDR3 sequence is 14 residues long. The germline CDR1 and CDR2 sequences are SGHNT and YYREEE (reference sequence). V dropped 4 bases and J dropped 4; count of bases not matched to a gene: 6.

The V gene is TRBV18, the J gene TRBJ1-1; D gene unclear. Germline CDR1 KGHSH, CDR2 LQKENI. The CDR3 length is 13 residues. V lost 6 bases and J lost 1, with 9 bases in between. CDR3 sequence: CASSGQRNTEAFF. Written as DNA, the CDR3 is TGTGCCAGCTCCGGGCAGAGGAACACTGAAGCTTTCTTT.

The chain couples TRBV6-1 to TRBJ1-3; D ambiguous. This CDR3 contains 14 residues. Per the germline V gene, CDR1 is MNHNS and CDR2 is SASEGT. The V end lost 8 bases, the J end lost 0 bases, and 11 bases lay between the germline ends. The CDR3 nucleotides read TGTGCCAGCTTAAAGGGCGGCTCTGGAAACACCATATATTTT. As protein: CASLKGGSGNTIYF.

The chain is built from TRBV29-1 and TRBJ2-3, with D perhaps TRBD1 (5 bases). CDR1 and CDR2 (germline): SQVTM, ANQGSEA. The CDR3 is 14 residues long. V lost 6 bases to trimming and J lost 1 base, with 14 bases between them. The CDR3 loop reads CSVDSLDGTDTQYF. The CDR3 coding sequence is TGCAGCGTCGACAGTTTGGACGGCACAGATACGCAGTATTTT.

The CDR3 region has the DNA TGTGCCTGGAGTGTTTCAGGGATAGGGACAGATACGCAGTATTTT. It is translated as CAWSVSGIGTDTQYF. The V and J genes are TRBV30 and TRBJ2-3; D may be TRBD1 (5 bases). The CDR3 loop spans 15 amino acids. V was clipped by 0 bases and J by 3 bases, with 13 bases between them. Germline lookup yields CDR1 GTSNPN and CDR2 SVGIG (reference sequence). Drawing the rest from reference TRBV30 and TRBJ2-3, the complete variable domain is SQTIHQWPATLVQPVGSPLSLECTVEGTSNPNLYWYRQAAGRGLQLLFYSVGIGQISSEVPQNLSASRPQDRQFILSSKKLLLSDSGFYLCAWSVSGIGTDTQYFGPGTRLTVL.

The gene calls are TRBV11-2 and TRBJ2-1; the D gene is possibly TRBD2 (6 bases). Between the trimmed V and J ends, which lost 1 base and 0 bases, there was a span of 7 bases. The CDR3 is 15 amino acids. Germline CDR1 reads SGHAT; CDR2 reads FQNNGV. The CDR3 loop is CASSLAGDSYNEQFF. Written as DNA, the CDR3 is TGTGCCAGCAGCTTAGCGGGAGACTCCTACAATGAGCAGTTCTTC.

This clone was recorded only once. The rearrangement links TRBV6-1 to TRBJ1-4; D ambiguous. This CDR3 is 12 amino acids long. Germline loops: CDR1 MNHNS, CDR2 SASEGT. The V end lost 10 bases, the J end lost 8 bases, and 14 bases lay between the germline ends. CDR3 nucleotides: TGTGCCACGGGCAGGTTCACGGAAAAACTGTTTTTT. Translation gives CATGRFTEKLFF.